These 20 T cell receptor beta chains originate from one sample sequenced in a study of vaccination effects on CD4 cells after COVID-19. The protocol was immunoSEQ multiplex PCR, while the TCRdb copy is restricted to in-frame clones and leaves out a portion. The repertoire holds over 60,000 clones, 65% to 85% seen once, with roughly 3.1% in the top ten. No antigen is known for these receptors. Ahead of sequencing, the ViraFEST assay grew antigen-specific CD4+ T cells using viral peptide pools. It was after 10 days of culture that CD4+ T cells were isolated. Vaccinated recipients, who were negative for nucleocapsid antibodies, had no history of SARS-CoV-2 infection. Specimen: CD4+ T cells from PBMCs cultured with HCoV-NL63 spike peptides, collected before COVID-19 vaccination. The receptors here all came from a human donor who received a COVID-19 vaccine.

As DNA, the CDR3 is TGCGCCAGCAGCTTGGATCTGGGGTTAATGAACACTGAAGCTTTCTTT. Protein: CASSLDLGLMNTEAFF. J is TRBJ1-1 and V is TRBV5-1; no clear D gene. The CDR3 has 16 residues. The V end lost 0 bases, the J end lost 0 bases, and 12 bases lay between the germline ends. Germline V gives CDR1 SGHRS, CDR2 YFSETQ.

The rearrangement joins TRBV6-5 to TRBJ2-7; TRBD1 matches at 7 bases. J gave up 5 bases and V 3 bases, and 4 bases lay outside the gene matches. The CDR3 extends over 13 amino acids. The germline V gene has CDR1 MNHEY and CDR2 SVGAGI. Here the CDR3 DNA reads TGTGCCAGCAGTTATCGCAGGGGGAACGAGCAGTACGTC. The encoded protein is CASSYRRGNEQYV.

The rearrangement joins TRBV19 to TRBJ1-2; weak D call: TRBD1 (6 bases). Germline V gene lookup returns CDR1 LNHDA and CDR2 SQIVND (reference sequence). The CDR3 length is 11 residues. Trimming shortened V by 5 bases and J by 6 bases, and 7 bases separated the two germline ends. In nucleotides, the CDR3 is TGTGCCAGTAGTGCAGGGGATGGCTACACCTTC. This codes for CASSAGDGYTF.

The chain joins TRBV5-1 to TRBJ2-5; D is unclear. This CDR3 contains 13 residues. Trimming cost V 0 bases and J 1 base, with 4 bases left between them. The germline V gene encodes CDR1 SGHRS and CDR2 YFSETQ. CDR3 in amino acids: CASSLDSQETQYF. For the CDR3, the DNA is TGCGCCAGCAGCTTGGACAGCCAAGAGACCCAGTACTTC.

The gene calls are TRBV5-6 and TRBJ2-7, with TRBD2 as a possible D gene (7 bases). The V end lost 3 bases, the J end lost 6 bases, and 13 bases lay between the germline ends. CDR3 length equals 13 residues. The germline CDR1 and CDR2 sequences are SGHDT and YYEEEE. This CDR3 reads CASSYDGGAEQYV. The CDR3 DNA is TGTGCCAGCAGCTACGATGGGGGGGCCGAGCAGTACGTC.

This clone was found once. J is TRBJ2-2 and V is TRBV24-1; D may correspond to TRBD1 or TRBD2 (5 bases each). The CDR3 length is 16 residues. V was clipped by 1 base and J by 3 bases, with 11 bases between them. The V gene's germline CDR1 is KGHDR and CDR2 SFDVKD. CDR3 sequence reads: CATSDFPQGHTGELFF. CDR3 nucleotide sequence: TGTGCCACCAGTGATTTCCCCCAGGGACACACCGGGGAGCTGTTTTTT.

This clone showed up just a few times. This sequence joins TRBV2 and TRBJ1-4, with TRBD1 as a possible D gene (5 bases). The length of the CDR3 is 14 residues. Germline V gene lookup returns CDR1 SNHLY and CDR2 FYNNEI. The V and J ends lost 6 bases and 8 bases respectively, with 16 bases between them. CDR3 in amino acids: CASSIRDLGEKLFF. The CDR3 nucleotides read TGTGCCAGCAGCATCCGGGACCTCGGGGAAAAACTGTTTTTT.

CDR3 region: CASSTDRGRVGNTIYF. CDR3 coding DNA: TGTGCCAGCAGTACGGACAGGGGGCGGGTTGGAAACACCATATATTTT. The chain joins TRBV7-9 to TRBJ1-3; 11 bases map to TRBD1. Germline V gene data show CDR1 as SEHNR and CDR2 as FQNEAQ (reference sequence). J was trimmed by 3 bases and V by 6 bases; bases with no gene match: 7. The CDR3 loop spans 16 amino acids.

V is TRBV18 and J is TRBJ2-1, with 7 nucleotides matching TRBD1. V lost 2 bases to trimming and J lost 4 bases; unmatched junction nucleotides: 2. Germline V gene data show CDR1 as KGHSH and CDR2 as LQKENI. The CDR3 length is 14 residues. CDR3 in amino acids: CASSPGTAYNEQFF. For the CDR3, the DNA is TGTGCCAGCTCACCAGGGACAGCGTACAATGAGCAGTTCTTC.

This clone has just one count. The V and J genes are TRBV20-1 and TRBJ2-1; D may be TRBD2 (6 bases). Trimming removed 3 bases at V and 4 bases at J, with 7 bases between. The CDR3 consists of 12 residues. From germline, CDR1 is DFQATT and CDR2 SNEGSKA (reference sequence). The CDR3 protein is CSASSGYNEQFF. CDR3 nucleotide sequence: TGCAGTGCTAGTAGCGGTTACAATGAGCAGTTCTTC.

The chain recombines TRBV2 with TRBJ2-7; a weak D match, TRBD1 (5 bases). The germline gives CDR1 SNHLY, CDR2 FYNNEI. There are 13 residues in the CDR3. The germline V and J ends were trimmed by 8 bases and 3 bases, with 14 bases remaining between them. The CDR3 region has the DNA TGTGCCAGCTCTATGACAGTCATCTACGAGCAGTACGTC. It translates to CASSMTVIYEQYV.

This clone was detected only once. The chain links TRBV30 to TRBJ1-2, with D possibly being TRBD1 (5 bases). The CDR3 has 12 amino acids. Germline CDR1 is GTSNPN and CDR2 is SVGIG (reference sequence). The V and J ends lost 3 bases and 6 bases respectively, with 11 bases between them. CDR3 coding DNA: TGTGCCTGGAGCGTATCAGGGAATGGCTACACCTTC. This translates into CAWSVSGNGYTF.

This chain joins TRBV18 and TRBJ1-6; the D is unclear. The V end was cut by 2 bases, the J end by 7 bases, with 9 bases between. The CDR3 length is 14 residues. Looked up from germline, CDR1 is KGHSH and CDR2 is LQKENI. The CDR3 reads CASSPSGLNSPLHF. Here the CDR3 DNA reads TGTGCCAGCTCACCATCGGGTCTCAATTCACCCCTCCACTTT.

This rearrangement joins TRBV6-2 or TRBV6-3 to TRBJ2-7; D tentatively reads TRBD1 or TRBD2 (5 bases each). V dropped 5 bases and J dropped 3 bases, with 14 bases sitting between them. The CDR3 totals 14 residues. In germline, CDR1 is MNHEY, CDR2 SVGEGT. The CDR3 sequence: CASSRSTGGYEQYV. For the CDR3, the DNA is TGTGCCAGCAGTCGATCTACTGGGGGCTACGAGCAGTACGTC.

J is TRBJ1-5 and V is TRBV12-3 or TRBV12-4; D is unresolved. Between the trimmed V and J ends, which lost 3 bases and 0 bases, there was a span of 3 bases. CDR3 length: 13 residues. In nucleotides, the CDR3 is TGTGCCAGCAGTTTTTCTAGCAATCAGCCCCAGCATTTT. Its translation: CASSFSSNQPQHF.

The chain has TRBV18 and TRBJ1-1; D unresolved. V was shortened by 6 bases and J by 1 base, with 9 bases between the two germline ends. CDR1 KGHSH and CDR2 LQKENI come from the germline V gene. CDR3 length: 13 amino acids. CDR3 loop: CASSMQWNTEAFF. For the CDR3, the DNA is TGTGCCAGCTCTATGCAGTGGAACACTGAAGCTTTCTTT.

CDR3 DNA: TGTGCCAGCAGACCTCCGGGGGCTTTAGGCTACACCTTC. As protein: CASRPPGALGYTF. The chain couples TRBV6-5 to TRBJ1-2; possibly TRBD1 for D (6 bases). CDR1 MNHEY and CDR2 SVGAGI come from the germline V gene. V shed 6 bases and J shed 8 bases, with 16 bases lying between them. This CDR3 spans 13 amino acids.

This clone appeared a few times. The rearrangement joins TRBV6-6 to TRBJ1-1; TRBD1 might be the D (6 bases). The CDR3 has 14 residues. Deletions cut 7 bases from V and 7 bases from J, with 19 bases between. The germline V gene encodes CDR1 MNHNY and CDR2 SVGAGI (reference sequence). The CDR3 DNA reads as TGTGCCAGCATTACTGGCCTCCCAGGGGTTGAAGCTTTCTTT. Its translation is CASITGLPGVEAFF.

The chain is built from TRBV5-1 and TRBJ2-5; D gene unclear. Trimming stripped 0 bases from V and 5 bases from J, with 8 bases between. This CDR3 has 13 amino acids. CDR1 and CDR2 (germline): SGHRS, YFSETQ. CDR3 amino acids: CASSLELEETQYF. Here the CDR3 DNA reads TGCGCCAGCAGCTTGGAATTGGAGGAGACCCAGTACTTC. The whole variable domain, filled in from reference TRBV5-1 and TRBJ2-5, reads KAGVTQTPRYLIKTRGQQVTLSCSPISGHRSVSWYQQTPGQGLQFLFEYFSETQRNKGNFPGRFSGRQFSNSRSEMNVSTLELGDSALYLCASSLELEETQYFGPGTRLLVL.

This clone was observed a handful of times. The CDR3 region has the DNA TGTGCCAGCAGCGGGGGCCCGGGACAGGGGAAGAGCATTCAGTACTTC. Its protein is CASSGGPGQGKSIQYF. The chain uses TRBV2 and TRBJ2-4; 10 nucleotides align to TRBD1. The CDR3 runs to 16 residues. Germline V gives CDR1 SNHLY, CDR2 FYNNEI. V lost 6 bases, J lost 9 bases, and 14 bases stayed unmatched.